Following are 26 T cell receptor beta chains from one sample sequenced in a study of blood T cell repertoires in COVID-19. The method was immunoSEQ multiplex PCR; TCRdb's version includes in-frame clones alone and lacks a portion of them. The sample consists of fewer than 300,000 clones, approximately 87% of them appearing once. The material sequenced was peripheral blood. These receptors all stem from a woman aged 25-40 years with COVID-19, enrolled during active disease.

The chain employs TRBV28 and TRBJ2-3, with 12 positions matching TRBD2. The J segment lost 2 bases and the V segment lost 5 bases, leaving 2 bases of the junction unmatched. Germline-derived CDR1 and CDR2 are MDHEN and SYDVKM. This CDR3 spans 15 amino acids. The DNA of the CDR3 is TGTGCCAGCAGTCTAGCGGGGGGGGACACAGATACGCAGTATTTT. Its protein is CASSLAGGDTDTQYF.

This chain connects TRBV4-1 to TRBJ1-5; maybe TRBD1 (5 bases). Germline CDR1 reads MGHRA; CDR2 reads YSYEKL. This CDR3 has 13 residues. V was clipped by 4 bases and J by 4 bases, with 8 bases between them. CDR3 nucleotide sequence: TGCGCCAGCAGCCTCCCAGGGAATCAGCCCCAGCATTTT. This gives the protein CASSLPGNQPQHF.

This chain joins TRBV28 and TRBJ2-1, with D tentatively TRBD1 (6 bases). The germline V and J ends were trimmed by 8 bases and 2 bases, with 13 bases remaining between them. Germline values: CDR1 MDHEN, CDR2 SYDVKM. There are 14 residues in the CDR3. Written as DNA, the CDR3 is TGTGCCAGCGCGGACAGCTCCCCCTACAATGAGCAGTTCTTC. Amino acids: CASADSSPYNEQFF.

The chain links TRBV5-1 to TRBJ2-3; possible D gene TRBD1, 6 bases. The CDR3 has 14 residues. V was trimmed by 4 bases and J by 2 bases, leaving 11 bases between them. Germline V lookup: CDR1 SGHRS, CDR2 YFSETQ. The CDR3 DNA follows: TGCGCCAGCAGCGCAACAGGGCTCACAGATACGCAGTATTTT. Its translation is CASSATGLTDTQYF.

This clone was recorded at least ten times. The chain carries TRBV10-3 and TRBJ1-1, with TRBD1 matching 7 bases. Germline V CDR1 and CDR2: ENHRY, SYGVKD. The CDR3 extends over 13 amino acids. The junction had 4 bases not matched to a gene; V was cut back by 5 bases and J by 4 bases. The CDR3 DNA is TGTGCCATCAGTTCCCAGGGGGTCACTGAAGCTTTCTTT. Its translation: CAISSQGVTEAFF.

The chain links TRBV4-1 to TRBJ1-6; a possible D gene is TRBD1 (6 bases). V was pared by 0 bases and J by 10 bases, with 10 bases between. The CDR3 has 14 amino acids. Germline CDR1 MGHRA, CDR2 YSYEKL. DNA for the CDR3: TGCGCCAGCAGCCAAGAGCCAGGGGACTCACCCCTCCACTTT. Its translation is CASSQEPGDSPLHF.

This sequence joins TRBV5-1 and TRBJ2-7, with D possibly being TRBD1 (5 bases). V lost 4 bases and J 2 bases, leaving 10 bases between the germline ends. This CDR3 has 13 residues. Germline V gene lookup returns CDR1 SGHRS and CDR2 YFSETQ. CDR3 amino acids: CASSPGSTYEQYF. In DNA form, the CDR3 reads TGCGCCAGCAGCCCAGGGTCAACCTACGAGCAGTACTTC.

The V call is TRBV29-1, the J call TRBJ1-2, with D hard to call. Looked up from germline, CDR1 is SQVTM and CDR2 is ANQGSEA. The germline V and J ends were trimmed by 3 bases and 2 bases, with 13 bases remaining between them. The CDR3 is made up of 14 amino acids. CDR3 sequence reads: CSVDWAEPNYGYTF. The CDR3, as DNA: TGCAGCGTTGATTGGGCAGAACCCAACTATGGCTACACCTTC.

The V gene is TRBV12-3 or TRBV12-4, the J gene TRBJ2-7; TRBD2 matches at 7 bases. The CDR3 contains 12 residues. With 6 bases clipped from V and 5 bases from J, the junction kept 4 bases outside the gene matches. The CDR3 DNA reads TGTGCCAGCAGCCCCGGGGGGAACGAGCAGTACTTC. Its translation: CASSPGGNEQYF.

The chain uses TRBV10-2 and TRBJ2-1; 8 nucleotides match TRBD2. CDR1 and CDR2 (germline): WSHSY, SAAADI. This CDR3 is 14 amino acids long. Trimming removed 5 bases from V and 3 bases from J; junction bases left unmatched: 3. The CDR3 loop reads CASSPGGIYNEQFF. As DNA, the CDR3 is TGCGCCAGCAGTCCGGGGGGGATCTACAATGAGCAGTTCTTC.

This clone is a singleton in its sample. The V call is TRBV5-6, the J call TRBJ1-1; D is unresolved. CDR1 and CDR2 from the germline V gene are SGHDT and YYEEEE. The V gene lost 4 bases and the J gene lost 5 bases, with 12 bases spanning the gap. The CDR3 has 13 residues. The CDR3 protein is CASSPSGRTEAFF. CDR3 coding DNA: TGTGCCAGCAGCCCGTCGGGTCGGACTGAAGCTTTCTTT.

This chain joins TRBV10-3 and TRBJ2-1; 14 bases are a match to TRBD2. This CDR3 is built from 15 residues. Germline V gene data show CDR1 as ENHRY and CDR2 as SYGVKD. J was trimmed by 8 bases and V by 3 bases; bases with no gene match: 3. CDR3 nucleotides: TGTGCCATCAGTGAAGGACTAGCGGGGGGTGATGAGCAGTTCTTC. Translation gives CAISEGLAGGDEQFF.

The V call is TRBV4-1, the J call TRBJ2-2, with no clear D. The V end lost 6 bases, the J end lost 1 base, and 15 bases lay between the germline ends. Germline assignment: CDR1 MGHRA and CDR2 YSYEKL. This CDR3 is 16 amino acids long. CDR3 protein: CASRPLRQMNTGELFF. The CDR3, as DNA: TGCGCCAGCAGACCACTGAGGCAGATGAACACCGGGGAGCTGTTTTTT.

This chain uses TRBV4-1 with TRBJ2-7; 7 bases are shared with TRBD1. Germline lookup yields CDR1 MGHRA and CDR2 YSYEKL. The CDR3 spans 15 residues. The J segment lost 4 bases and the V segment lost 3 bases, leaving 9 bases of the junction unmatched. This CDR3 is CASSHLRDSFYEQYF. The CDR3 DNA sequence: TGCGCCAGCAGCCACCTCAGGGACAGCTTTTACGAGCAGTACTTC.

This chain joins TRBV19 and TRBJ2-1, with 9 bases matching TRBD2. Per the germline V gene, CDR1 is LNHDA and CDR2 is SQIVND (reference sequence). CDR3 length: 15 amino acids. V was clipped by 4 bases and J by 3 bases; unmatched bases: 4. CDR3 nucleotides: TGTGCCAGTAGTACAGCGGGGGGTGGCTACAATGAGCAGTTCTTC. Translating gives CASSTAGGGYNEQFF.

J is TRBJ2-7 and V is TRBV7-2; D gene unclear. This CDR3 has 13 residues. Trimming pared 4 bases from V and 0 bases from J, leaving 7 bases between. Germline lookup yields CDR1 SGHTA and CDR2 FQGNSA. The CDR3 DNA is TGTGCCAGCAGCTCCCTGAGCTCCTACGAGCAGTACTTC. This translates into CASSSLSSYEQYF.

The V and J genes are TRBV29-1 and TRBJ2-7; D possibly corresponds to TRBD2 (5 bases). CDR1 and CDR2 (germline): SQVTM, ANQGSEA. There are 16 residues in the CDR3. V gave up 2 bases and J gave up 2 bases, with 19 bases separating them. CDR3 nucleotide sequence: TGCAGCGTTGAAACACCTGCAGGAACTAGACCCTACGAGCAGTACTTC. This codes for CSVETPAGTRPYEQYF.

The V and J genes are TRBV11-2 and TRBJ2-1, with D perhaps TRBD1 (5 bases). This CDR3 has 17 residues. Germline V gives CDR1 SGHAT, CDR2 FQNNGV. V was pared by 0 bases and J by 3 bases, with 15 bases between. The CDR3 reads CASSLDPQVPFYNEQFF. The CDR3 DNA is TGTGCCAGCAGCTTAGACCCACAGGTCCCCTTCTACAATGAGCAGTTCTTC. The variable domain in full, with the rest retrieved from reference TRBV11-2 and TRBJ2-1, is EAGVAQSPRYKIIEKRQSVAFWCNPISGHATLYWYQQILGQGPKLLIQFQNNGVVDDSQLPKDRFSAERLKGVDSTLKIQPAKLEDSAVYLCASSLDPQVPFYNEQFFGPGTRLTVL.

As for this clone: Lacking the conserved final phenylalanine or tryptophan, this CDR3 likely reflects a read error. Because the CDR3's place on the DNA is in doubt, the DNA is left out and the CDR3 is given as listed by TCRdb. The V and J genes are TRBV20-1 and TRBJ1-4; the table's D gene call, TRBD1, was not cross checked with the DNA. Ends included, the CDR3 has 10 residues. The germline V gene encodes CDR1 DFQATT and CDR2 SNEGSKA (reference sequence). Here the CDR3 reads CSAINRDRGV.

V is TRBV6-5 and J is TRBJ2-2; 7 bases fit TRBD1. After removal of 4 bases from V and 5 bases from J, the junction contained 7 bases not matched to a gene. The CDR3 runs to 15 residues. Per germline, CDR1 MNHEY and CDR2 SVGAGI. The chain's CDR3 is CASSSRQGKTGELFF. Here the CDR3 DNA reads TGTGCCAGCAGTTCCCGACAGGGCAAGACCGGGGAGCTGTTTTTT.

The chain couples TRBV3-1 (or the pseudogene TRBV3-2) to TRBJ2-1; the D is unclear. Per the germline V gene, CDR1 is LGHDT and CDR2 is YNNKEL (reference sequence). This CDR3 has 12 amino acids. CDR3 sequence: CATSRGNNEQFF. DNA of the CDR3: TGTGCAACGAGTCGCGGAAACAATGAGCAGTTCTTC.

This clone has only a few counts. The V and J genes are TRBV12-5 and TRBJ2-2; weak D call: TRBD1 (5 bases). CDR3 length: 15 amino acids. Germline CDR1 reads LGHNT; CDR2 reads FRNRAP. Trimming stripped 6 bases from V and 0 bases from J, with 11 bases between. The CDR3 DNA is TGTGCTAGTGGCCCCCAGGGTCCGAACACCGGGGAGCTGTTTTTT. As protein: CASGPQGPNTGELFF.

CDR3 bases: TGTGCCAGCAGCGCTTGGGAGGGGGGCAGAAACTATGGCTACACCTTC. Its translation is CASSAWEGGRNYGYTF. The chain has TRBV5-6 and TRBJ1-2; D might be TRBD1 (6 bases). The CDR3 spans 16 residues. Germline CDR1 and CDR2: SGHDT and YYEEEE. Trimming removed 4 bases at V and 2 bases at J, with 18 bases between.

The chain is built from TRBV3-1 (or the pseudogene TRBV3-2) and TRBJ2-2; perhaps TRBD1 as D (5 bases). V was cut by 3 bases and J by 8 bases, with 13 bases left in between. CDR3 length equals 14 residues. The V gene's germline CDR1 is LGHDT and CDR2 YNNKEL (reference sequence). The CDR3 DNA reads as TGTGCCAGCAGCCACAATTTATACAGGGGGGAGCTGTTTTTT. Translation: CASSHNLYRGELFF.

Concerning this clone: This sample also contains other DNA sequences that code for the same CDR3. This rearrangement joins TRBV7-2 to TRBJ2-1; 10 bases agree with TRBD2. Unmatched junction bases numbered 4, after V lost 2 bases and J lost 6 bases. The CDR3 extends over 15 amino acids. CDR1 and CDR2 (germline): SGHTA, FQGNSA. As DNA, the CDR3 is TGTGCCAGCAGCTTAATAGCGGGGGGCCCCAATGAGCAGTTCTTC. Translating it yields CASSLIAGGPNEQFF.

The chain combines TRBV27 with TRBJ1-1, with D unclear. V was shortened by 5 bases and J by 3 bases, with 10 bases between the two germline ends. The CDR3 runs 13 residues. Germline CDR1 reads MNHEY; CDR2 reads SMNVEV (reference sequence). Written as DNA, the CDR3 is TGTGCCAGCAGTCTCGCACTATACACTGAAGCTTTCTTT. Encoded protein: CASSLALYTEAFF.